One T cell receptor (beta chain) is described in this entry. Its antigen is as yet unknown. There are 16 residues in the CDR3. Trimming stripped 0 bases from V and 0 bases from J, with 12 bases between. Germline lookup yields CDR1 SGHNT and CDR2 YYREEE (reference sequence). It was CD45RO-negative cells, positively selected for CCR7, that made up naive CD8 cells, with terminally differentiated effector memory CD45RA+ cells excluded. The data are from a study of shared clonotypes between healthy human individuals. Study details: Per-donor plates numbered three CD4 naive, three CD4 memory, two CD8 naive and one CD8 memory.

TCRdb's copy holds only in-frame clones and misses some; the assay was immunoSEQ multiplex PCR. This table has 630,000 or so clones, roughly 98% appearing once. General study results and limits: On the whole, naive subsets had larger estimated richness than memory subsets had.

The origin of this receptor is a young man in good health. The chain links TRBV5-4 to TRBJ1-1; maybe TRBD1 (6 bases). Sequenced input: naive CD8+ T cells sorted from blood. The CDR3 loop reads CASSLDNQGLNTEAFF. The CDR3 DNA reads TGTGCCAGCAGCTTGGACAATCAGGGGTTGAACACTGAAGCTTTCTTT. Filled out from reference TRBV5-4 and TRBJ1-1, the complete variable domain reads ETGVTQSPTHLIKTRGQQVTLRCSSQSGHNTVSWYQQALGQGPQFIFQYYREEENGRGNFPPRFSGLQFPNYSSELNVNALELDDSALYLCASSLDNQGLNTEAFFGQGTRLTVV.